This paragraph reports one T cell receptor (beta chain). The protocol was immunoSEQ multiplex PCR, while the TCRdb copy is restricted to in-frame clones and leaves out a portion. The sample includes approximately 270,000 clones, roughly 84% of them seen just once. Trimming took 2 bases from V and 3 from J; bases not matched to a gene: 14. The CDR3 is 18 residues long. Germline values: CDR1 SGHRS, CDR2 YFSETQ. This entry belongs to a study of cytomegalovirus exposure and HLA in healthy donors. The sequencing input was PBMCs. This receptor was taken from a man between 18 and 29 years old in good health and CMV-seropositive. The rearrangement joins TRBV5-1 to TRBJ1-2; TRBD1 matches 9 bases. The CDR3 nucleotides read TGCGCCAGCAGCTTAATCGGACAGGGGCAAGGAGAGGACTATGGCTACACCTTC. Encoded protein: CASSLIGQGQGEDYGYTF.